Sequencing of this T cell receptor beta chain was carried out in a study of post-analysis software for immune sequencing data. Trimming took off 6 bases at V and 1 base at J, with 10 bases between the two ends. The length of the CDR3 is 15 residues. Germline assignment: CDR1 MDHEN and CDR2 SYDVKM. Study outcomes and limitations: Relative to controls, patients had a few TRBV segments at higher frequency, with TRBV5-6, TRBV5-1 and TRBV20-1 among these. Strong co-clustering by F measure was evident for samples that had been prepared in the same batch. Significantly decreased normalized Chao1 diversity was recorded for multiple sclerosis patients relative to controls.

This clonotype was seen ten or more times. Its matching antigen is unknown. The authors incorporated unique molecular identifiers into the TCR beta cDNA libraries. Out of about 1 to 11 million T cells, about 460,000 cDNA molecules were generated. From the PCR reads, TCRdb called clonotypes with MiXCR, one entry per CDR3 protein. The sample shows 450,000 or so distinct CDR3 sequences, around 40% of them seen only once. This receptor was taken from a girl under 18 with multiple sclerosis. Material for sequencing was blood. The rearrangement joins TRBV28 to TRBJ2-6; weak D call: TRBD1 (5 bases). DNA of the CDR3: TGTGCCAGCAGGCTCCAGGGTTCTGGGGCCAACGTCCTGACTTTC. This translates into CASRLQGSGANVLTF.